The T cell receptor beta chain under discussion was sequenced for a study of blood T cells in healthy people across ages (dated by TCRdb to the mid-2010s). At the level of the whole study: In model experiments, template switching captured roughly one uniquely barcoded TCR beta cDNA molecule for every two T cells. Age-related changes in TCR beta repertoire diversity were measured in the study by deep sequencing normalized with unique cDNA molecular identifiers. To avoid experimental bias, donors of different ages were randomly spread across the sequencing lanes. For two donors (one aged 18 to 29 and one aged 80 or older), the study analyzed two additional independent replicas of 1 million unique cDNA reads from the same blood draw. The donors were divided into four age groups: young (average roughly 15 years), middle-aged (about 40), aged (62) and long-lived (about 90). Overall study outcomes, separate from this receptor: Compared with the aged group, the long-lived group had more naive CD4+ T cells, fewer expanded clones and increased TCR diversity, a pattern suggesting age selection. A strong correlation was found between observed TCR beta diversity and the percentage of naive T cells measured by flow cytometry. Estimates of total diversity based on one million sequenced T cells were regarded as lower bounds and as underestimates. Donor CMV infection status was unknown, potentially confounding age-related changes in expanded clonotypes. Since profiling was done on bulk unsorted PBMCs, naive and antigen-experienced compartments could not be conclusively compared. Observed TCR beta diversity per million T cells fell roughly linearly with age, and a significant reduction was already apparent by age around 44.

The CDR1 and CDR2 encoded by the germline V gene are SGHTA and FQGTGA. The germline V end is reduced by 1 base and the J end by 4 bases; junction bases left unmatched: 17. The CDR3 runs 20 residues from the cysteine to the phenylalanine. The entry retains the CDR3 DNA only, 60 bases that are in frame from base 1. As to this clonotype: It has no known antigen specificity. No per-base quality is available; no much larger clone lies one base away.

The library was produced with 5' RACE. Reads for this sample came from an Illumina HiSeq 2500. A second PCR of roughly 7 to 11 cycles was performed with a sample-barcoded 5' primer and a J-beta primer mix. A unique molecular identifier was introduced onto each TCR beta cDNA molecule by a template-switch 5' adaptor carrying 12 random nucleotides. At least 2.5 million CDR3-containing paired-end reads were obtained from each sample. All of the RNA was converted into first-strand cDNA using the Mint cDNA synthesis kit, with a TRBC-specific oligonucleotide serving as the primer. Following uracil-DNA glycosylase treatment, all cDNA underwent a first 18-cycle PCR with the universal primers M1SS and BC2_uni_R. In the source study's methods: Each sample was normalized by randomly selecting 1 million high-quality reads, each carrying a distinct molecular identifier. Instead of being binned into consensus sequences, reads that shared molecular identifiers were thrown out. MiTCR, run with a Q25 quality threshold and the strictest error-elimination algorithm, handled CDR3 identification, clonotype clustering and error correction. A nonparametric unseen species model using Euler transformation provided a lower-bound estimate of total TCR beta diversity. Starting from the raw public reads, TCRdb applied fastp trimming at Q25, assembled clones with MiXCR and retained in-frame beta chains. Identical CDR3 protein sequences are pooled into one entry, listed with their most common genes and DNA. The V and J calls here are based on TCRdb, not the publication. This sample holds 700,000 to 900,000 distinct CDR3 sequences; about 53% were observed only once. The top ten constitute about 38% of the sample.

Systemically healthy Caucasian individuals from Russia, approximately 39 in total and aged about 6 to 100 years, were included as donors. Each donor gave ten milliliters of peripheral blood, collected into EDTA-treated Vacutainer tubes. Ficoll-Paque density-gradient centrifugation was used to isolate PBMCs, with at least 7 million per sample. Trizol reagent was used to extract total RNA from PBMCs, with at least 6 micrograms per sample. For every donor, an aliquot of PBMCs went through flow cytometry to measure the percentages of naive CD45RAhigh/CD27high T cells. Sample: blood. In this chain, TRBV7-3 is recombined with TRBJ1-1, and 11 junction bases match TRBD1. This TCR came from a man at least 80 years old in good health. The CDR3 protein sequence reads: CASSLRDAGTGGSLGTEAFF. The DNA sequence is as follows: TGTGCCAGCAGCTTAAGGGATGCCGGGACAGGGGGAAGTTTGGGCACTGAAGCTTTCTTT.